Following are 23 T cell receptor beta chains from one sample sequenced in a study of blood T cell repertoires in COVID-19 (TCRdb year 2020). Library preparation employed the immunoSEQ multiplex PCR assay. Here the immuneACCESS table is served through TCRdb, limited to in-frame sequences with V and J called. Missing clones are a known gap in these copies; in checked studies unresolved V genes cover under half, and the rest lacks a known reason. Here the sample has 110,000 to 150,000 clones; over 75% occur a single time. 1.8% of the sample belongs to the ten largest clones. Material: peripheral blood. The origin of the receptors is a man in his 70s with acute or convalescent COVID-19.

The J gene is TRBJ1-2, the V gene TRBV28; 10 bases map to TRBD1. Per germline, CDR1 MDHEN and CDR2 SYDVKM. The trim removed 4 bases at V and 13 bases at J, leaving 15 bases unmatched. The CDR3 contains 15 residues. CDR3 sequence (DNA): TGTGCCAGCAGTTCCAGAGGGACAGGGGCTAGGGGGAGCACCTTC. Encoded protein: CASSSRGTGARGSTF.

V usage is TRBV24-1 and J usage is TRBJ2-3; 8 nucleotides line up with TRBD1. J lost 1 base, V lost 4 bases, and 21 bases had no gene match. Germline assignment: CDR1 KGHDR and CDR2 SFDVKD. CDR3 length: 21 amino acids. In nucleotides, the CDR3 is TGTGCCACCAGTGACGTGCCGGGACAGGTCCTTTTGAGGGGAGGCACAGATACGCAGTATTTT. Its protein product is CATSDVPGQVLLRGGTDTQYF.

The CDR3 protein is CASSPGQVSSGNTIYF. DNA of the CDR3: TGTGCCAGCTCACCGGGACAGGTTTCCTCTGGAAACACCATATATTTT. The chain employs TRBV18 and TRBJ1-3; 8 positions agree with TRBD1. The V gene's germline CDR1 is KGHSH and CDR2 LQKENI. This CDR3 is 16 amino acids long. V gave up 3 bases and J gave up 0 bases; unmatched junction bases: 4.

DNA of the CDR3: TGTGCCAGCAGCTTAGGGATGATAGGGGGAAGGCAAGAGACCCAGTACTTC. It translates to CASSLGMIGGRQETQYF. The J gene is TRBJ2-5, the V gene TRBV7-2; a weak D match, TRBD1 (6 bases). This CDR3 region has 17 residues. Trimming took off 1 base at V and 2 bases at J, with 17 bases between the two ends. The germline gives CDR1 SGHTA, CDR2 FQGNSA.

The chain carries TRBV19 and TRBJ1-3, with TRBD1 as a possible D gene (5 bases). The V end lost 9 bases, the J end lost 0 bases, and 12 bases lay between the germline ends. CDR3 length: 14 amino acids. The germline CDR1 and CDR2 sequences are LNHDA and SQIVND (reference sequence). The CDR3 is CASRWQGSGNTIYF. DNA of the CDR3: TGTGCCAGCCGTTGGCAGGGCTCTGGAAACACCATATATTTT.

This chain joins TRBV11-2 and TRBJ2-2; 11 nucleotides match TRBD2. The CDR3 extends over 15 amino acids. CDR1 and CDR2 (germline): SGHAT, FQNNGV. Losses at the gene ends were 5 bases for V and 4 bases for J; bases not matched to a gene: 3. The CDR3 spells CASSRLAGTTGELFF. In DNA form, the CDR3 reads TGTGCCAGCAGCAGACTAGCGGGAACCACCGGGGAGCTGTTTTTT.

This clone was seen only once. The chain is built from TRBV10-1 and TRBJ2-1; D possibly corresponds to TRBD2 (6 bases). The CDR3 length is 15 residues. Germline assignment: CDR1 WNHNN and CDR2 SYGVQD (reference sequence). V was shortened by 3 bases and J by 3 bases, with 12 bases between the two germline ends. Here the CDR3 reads CASSDSLAGYNEQFF. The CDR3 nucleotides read TGCGCCAGCAGTGATTCACTAGCCGGCTACAATGAGCAGTTCTTC.

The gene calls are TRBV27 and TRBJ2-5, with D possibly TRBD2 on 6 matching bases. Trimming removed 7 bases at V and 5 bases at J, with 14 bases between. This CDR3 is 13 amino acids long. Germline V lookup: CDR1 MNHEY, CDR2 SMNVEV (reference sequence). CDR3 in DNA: TGTGCCAGCACGACGTGGGGGAGGGAGACCCAGTACTTC. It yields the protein CASTTWGRETQYF.

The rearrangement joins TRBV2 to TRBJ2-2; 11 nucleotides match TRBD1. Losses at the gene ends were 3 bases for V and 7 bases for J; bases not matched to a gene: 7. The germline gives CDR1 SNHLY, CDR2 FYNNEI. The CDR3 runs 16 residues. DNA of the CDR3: TGTGCCAGCAGTGACCCGCGGACAGGGGGCATCGGGGAGCTGTTTTTT. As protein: CASSDPRTGGIGELFF.

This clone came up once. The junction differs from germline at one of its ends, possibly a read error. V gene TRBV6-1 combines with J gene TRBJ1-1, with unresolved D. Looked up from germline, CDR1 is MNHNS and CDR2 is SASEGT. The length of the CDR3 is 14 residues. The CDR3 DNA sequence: TGTGCCAGCAGAGAAGGGAGCATGAACACTGAAGCTTTCTTT. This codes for CASREGSMNTEAFF.

The CDR3 nucleotides read TGTGCCAGTAACAGAGACAATAGCAATCAGCCCCAGCATTTT. It translates to CASNRDNSNQPQHF. The chain couples TRBV19 to TRBJ1-5; the D is unclear. The germline V gene encodes CDR1 LNHDA and CDR2 SQIVND (reference sequence). V dropped 7 bases and J dropped 0 bases, with 10 bases sitting between them. This CDR3 has 14 residues.

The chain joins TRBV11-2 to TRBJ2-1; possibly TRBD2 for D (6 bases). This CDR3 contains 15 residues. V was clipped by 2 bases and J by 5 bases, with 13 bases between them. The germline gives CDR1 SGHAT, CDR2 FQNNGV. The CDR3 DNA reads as TGTGCCAGCAGCTTATCTACGGTAGCGGACAATGAGCAGTTCTTC. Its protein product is CASSLSTVADNEQFF.

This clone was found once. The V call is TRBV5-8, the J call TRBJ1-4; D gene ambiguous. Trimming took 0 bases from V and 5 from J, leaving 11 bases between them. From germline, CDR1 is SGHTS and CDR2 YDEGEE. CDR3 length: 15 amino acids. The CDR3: CASSLATGENEKLFF. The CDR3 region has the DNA TGTGCCAGCAGCTTGGCCACTGGGGAGAATGAAAAACTGTTTTTT. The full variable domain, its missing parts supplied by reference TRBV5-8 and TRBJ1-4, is EAGVTQSPTHLIKTRGQQATLRCSPISGHTSVYWYQQALGLGLQFLLWYDEGEERNRGNFPPRFSGRQFPNYSSELNVNALELEDSALYLCASSLATGENEKLFFGSGTQLSVL.

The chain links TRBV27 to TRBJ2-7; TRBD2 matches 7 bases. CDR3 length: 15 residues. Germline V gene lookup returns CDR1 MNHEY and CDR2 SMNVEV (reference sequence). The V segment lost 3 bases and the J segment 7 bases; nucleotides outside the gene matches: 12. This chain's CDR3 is CASSFLAGAGGEQYF. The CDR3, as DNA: TGTGCCAGCAGTTTTTTGGCGGGAGCCGGGGGGGAGCAGTACTTC.

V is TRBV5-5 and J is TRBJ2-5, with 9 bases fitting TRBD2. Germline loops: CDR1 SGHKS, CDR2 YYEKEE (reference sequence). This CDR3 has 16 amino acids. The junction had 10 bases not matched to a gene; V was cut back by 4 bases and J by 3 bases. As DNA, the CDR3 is TGTGCCAGCAGCCGCGCTTTTGCGGGGGGGGAAGAGACCCAGTACTTC. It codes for CASSRAFAGGEETQYF.

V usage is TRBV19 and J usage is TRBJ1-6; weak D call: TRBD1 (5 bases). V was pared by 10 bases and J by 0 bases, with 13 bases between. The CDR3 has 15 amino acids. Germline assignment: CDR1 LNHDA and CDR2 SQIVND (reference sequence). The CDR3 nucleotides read TGTGCCACCCGGGGGAGGAGCTCCTATAATTCACCCCTCCACTTT. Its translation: CATRGRSSYNSPLHF.

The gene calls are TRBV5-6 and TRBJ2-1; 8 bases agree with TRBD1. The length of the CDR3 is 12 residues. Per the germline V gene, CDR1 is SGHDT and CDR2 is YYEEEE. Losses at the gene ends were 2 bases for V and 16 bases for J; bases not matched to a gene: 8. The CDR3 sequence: CASSFGRGQVFF. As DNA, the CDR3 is TGTGCCAGCAGCTTCGGCAGGGGGCAAGTATTCTTC.

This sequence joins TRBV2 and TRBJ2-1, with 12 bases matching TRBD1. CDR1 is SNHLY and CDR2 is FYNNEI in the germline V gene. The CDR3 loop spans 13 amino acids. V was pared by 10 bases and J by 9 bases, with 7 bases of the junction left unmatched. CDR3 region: CATRDRGQGEQFF. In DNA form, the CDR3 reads TGTGCCACCCGGGACAGGGGGCAAGGTGAGCAGTTCTTC.

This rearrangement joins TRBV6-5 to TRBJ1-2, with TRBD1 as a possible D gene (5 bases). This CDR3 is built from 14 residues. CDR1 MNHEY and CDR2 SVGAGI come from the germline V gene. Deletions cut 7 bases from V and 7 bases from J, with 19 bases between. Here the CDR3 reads CASIPTGRVGGYTF. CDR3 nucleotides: TGTGCCAGCATTCCAACGGGCAGGGTAGGTGGCTACACCTTC.

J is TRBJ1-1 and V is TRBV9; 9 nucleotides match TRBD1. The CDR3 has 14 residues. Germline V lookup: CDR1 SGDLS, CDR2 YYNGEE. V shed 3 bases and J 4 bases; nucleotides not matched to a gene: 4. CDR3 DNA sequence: TGTGCCAGCAGCGCTGGACAGGGGCCCACTGAAGCTTTCTTT. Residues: CASSAGQGPTEAFF.

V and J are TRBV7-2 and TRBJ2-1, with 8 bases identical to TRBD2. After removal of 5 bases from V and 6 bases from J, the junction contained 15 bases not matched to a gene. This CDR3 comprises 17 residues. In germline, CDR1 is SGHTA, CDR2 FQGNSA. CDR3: CASSPRGSAGGSNEQFF. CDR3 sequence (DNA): TGTGCCAGCAGCCCCAGAGGGAGTGCGGGAGGCAGCAATGAGCAGTTCTTC.

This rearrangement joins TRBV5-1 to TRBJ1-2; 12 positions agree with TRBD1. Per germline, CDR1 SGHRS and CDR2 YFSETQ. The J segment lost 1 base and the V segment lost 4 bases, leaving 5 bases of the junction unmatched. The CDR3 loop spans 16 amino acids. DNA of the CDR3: TGCGCCAGCAGCCCGGGACAGGGGGCGAGTAACTATGGCTACACCTTC. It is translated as CASSPGQGASNYGYTF.

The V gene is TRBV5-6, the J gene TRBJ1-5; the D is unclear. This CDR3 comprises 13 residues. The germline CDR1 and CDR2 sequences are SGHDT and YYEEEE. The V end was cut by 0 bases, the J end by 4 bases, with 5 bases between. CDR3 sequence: CASSLGRNQPQHF. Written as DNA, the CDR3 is TGTGCCAGCAGCTTGGGGCGGAATCAGCCCCAGCATTTT. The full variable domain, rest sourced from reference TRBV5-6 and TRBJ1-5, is DAGVTQSPTHLIKTRGQQVTLRCSPKSGHDTVSWYQQALGQGPQFIFQYYEEEERQRGNFPDRFSGHQFPNYSSELNVNALLLGDSALYLCASSLGRNQPQHFGDGTRLSIL.